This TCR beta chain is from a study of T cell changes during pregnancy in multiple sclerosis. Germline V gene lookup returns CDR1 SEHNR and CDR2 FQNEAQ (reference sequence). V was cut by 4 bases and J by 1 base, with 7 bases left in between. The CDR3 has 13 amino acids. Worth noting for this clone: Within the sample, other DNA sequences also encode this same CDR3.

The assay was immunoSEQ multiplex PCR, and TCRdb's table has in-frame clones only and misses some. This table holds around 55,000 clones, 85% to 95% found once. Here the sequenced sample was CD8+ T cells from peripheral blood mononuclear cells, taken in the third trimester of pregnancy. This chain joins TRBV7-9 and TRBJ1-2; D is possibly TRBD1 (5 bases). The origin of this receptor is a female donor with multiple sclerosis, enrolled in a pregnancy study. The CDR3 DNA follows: TGTGCCAGCAGCTCGACAGTTAACTATGGCTACACCTTC. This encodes CASSSTVNYGYTF.